Below are 29 T cell receptor beta chains sequenced from a single sample in a study of T-cell reconstitution after alpha-beta-depleted transplantation in children. This sample's TCRbeta library carried unique molecular identifier barcodes. TCRdb reprocessed the PCR reads with MiXCR, giving one entry per CDR3 protein. Seen here are roughly 590,000 distinct CDR3 sequences, approximately 17% observed once, and the top ten hold 1.1%. Sequenced here: PBMCs from the stem cell graft donor, sampled from the stem cell graft. These receptor sequences come from a human donor who donated a stem cell graft to a child with acute myeloid leukemia.

A few counts support this clonotype. The chain employs TRBV28 and TRBJ2-7; TRBD1 matches at 7 bases. CDR3 length equals 13 residues. The germline V gene has CDR1 MDHEN and CDR2 SYDVKM. Unmatched junction bases numbered 8, after V lost 3 bases and J lost 9 bases. The CDR3 loop is CASSFGTEQGQYV. DNA for the CDR3: TGTGCCAGCAGTTTCGGGACAGAGCAGGGGCAGTACGTC.

This clonotype has ten or more counts. The V call is TRBV25-1, the J call TRBJ2-7, with 7 bases matching TRBD1. Trimming at V came to 8 bases and at J to 4 bases, leaving 2 bases not matched to a gene. Germline V gene data show CDR1 as MGHDK and CDR2 as SYGVNS. This CDR3 spans 11 amino acids. This CDR3 reads CASRQGYEQYV. CDR3 coding DNA: TGTGCCAGCCGACAGGGTTACGAGCAGTACGTC.

The chain couples TRBV7-9 to TRBJ1-1, with a tentative D call TRBD1 (6 bases). Looked up from germline, CDR1 is SEHNR and CDR2 is FQNEAQ (reference sequence). The CDR3 sequence is 14 residues long. With 4 bases removed from V and 8 bases from J, the gap between germline ends came to 17 bases. CDR3 DNA sequence: TGTGCCAGCAGCTCATCTGCACAGGGAAGGGAAGCTTTCTTT. Protein sequence: CASSSSAQGREAFF.

Details on this clonotype: A much larger clonotype is one base distant, so this may be a read error. CDR3 DNA sequence: TGTGCCAGCAGCGACACGGGACAGACCAATGAGCAGTTCTTC. Translated, it gives CASSDTGQTNEQFF. The J gene is TRBJ2-1, the V gene TRBV7-9; TRBD1 aligns across 7 bases. CDR3 size: 14 residues. J was trimmed by 6 bases and V by 5 bases; bases with no gene match: 7. CDR1 SEHNR and CDR2 FQNEAQ come from the germline V gene (reference sequence).

The sample holds a few counts of this clonotype. The chain uses TRBV5-1 and TRBJ2-5; 8 bases match TRBD2. The CDR3 covers 16 residues. Trimming took 1 base from V and 5 from J; bases not matched to a gene: 10. In germline, CDR1 is SGHRS, CDR2 YFSETQ. In nucleotides, the CDR3 is TGCGCCAGCAGCTTGTGGGGTAGCGGGGACATGGAGACCCAGTACTTC. Its translation is CASSLWGSGDMETQYF.

This clonotype was observed at least ten times. This sequence joins TRBV29-1 and TRBJ2-3; 8 bases fit TRBD1. With V trimmed by 7 bases and J by 2 bases, 5 bases remained unmatched. The germline V gene has CDR1 SQVTM and CDR2 ANQGSEA. CDR3 length: 13 amino acids. The CDR3 DNA reads TGCAGCGCCACGACAGGGGTCACAGATACGCAGTATTTT. Its protein is CSATTGVTDTQYF.

This clonotype was recorded at least ten times. This chain joins TRBV29-1 and TRBJ2-1; D gene ambiguous. The V and J ends lost 3 bases and 15 bases respectively, with 6 bases between them. Germline CDR1 is SQVTM and CDR2 is ANQGSEA. CDR3 length equals 8 residues. The CDR3 loop is CSVDGLFF. CDR3 coding DNA: TGCAGCGTTGATGGATTGTTCTTC.

This clonotype turned up a few times. With a far larger clone one base away, a read error is the likely cause. This chain links TRBV20-1 with TRBJ1-1, with D unresolved. CDR3 length: 12 amino acids. Germline CDR1 reads DFQATT; CDR2 reads SNEGSKA (reference sequence). V lost 2 bases, J lost 0 bases, and 4 bases lay in between. The CDR3, as DNA: TGCAGTGCTAGACAGGTGAACACTGAAGCTTTCTTT. This translates into CSARQVNTEAFF.

At least ten counts were recorded for this clonotype. This chain uses TRBV7-2 with TRBJ2-5, with D unclear. V shed 1 base and J shed 10 bases, with 7 bases lying between them. The germline CDR1 and CDR2 sequences are SGHTA and FQGNSA. The CDR3 runs to 11 residues. The CDR3 is CASSLVTLQYF. The CDR3, as DNA: TGTGCCAGCAGCTTAGTGACTCTCCAGTACTTC.

V and J are TRBV12-3 or TRBV12-4 and TRBJ2-3; D might be TRBD1 (6 bases). The CDR3 has 15 amino acids. With 5 bases removed from V and 0 bases from J, the gap between germline ends came to 12 bases. DNA of the CDR3: TGTGCCAGCAGTACACAGGGTGGGAGCACAGATACGCAGTATTTT. Its protein product is CASSTQGGSTDTQYF.

This clonotype was detected only once. The J gene is TRBJ2-1, the V gene TRBV12-3 or TRBV12-4; D possibly uses TRBD1 or TRBD2 (5 bases each). The CDR3 contains 15 residues. Trimming removed 3 bases from V and 4 bases from J, with 13 bases in between. The CDR3, as DNA: TGTGCCAGCAGTTTGGGGGACGGAATATACAATGAGCAGTTCTTC. Its translation: CASSLGDGIYNEQFF.

The genes are TRBV12-3 or TRBV12-4 and TRBJ2-7, with a tentative D call TRBD1 (6 bases). The length of the CDR3 is 13 residues. Trimming cost V 5 bases and J 3 bases, with 11 bases left between them. CDR3 DNA sequence: TGTGCCAGCAGTACCTACAGGGACTACGAGCAGTACTTC. Its protein is CASSTYRDYEQYF.

CDR3 DNA: TGTGCCAGCAGCAGAGCGGCTCGCGAGACCCAGTACTTC. Encoded protein: CASSRAARETQYF. The rearrangement links TRBV12-3 or TRBV12-4 to TRBJ2-5; tentative D call: TRBD2 (5 bases). The length of the CDR3 is 13 residues. V lost 6 bases, J lost 5 bases, and 13 bases lay in between.

At least ten counts were recorded for this clonotype. The V and J genes are TRBV20-1 and TRBJ1-6; D is undetermined. CDR1 and CDR2 from the germline V gene are DFQATT and SNEGSKA (reference sequence). V was trimmed by 3 bases and J by 7 bases, leaving 10 bases between them. The CDR3 is 13 amino acids. CDR3 DNA sequence: TGCAGTGCTAGTCAAAGGGAAAATTCACCCCTCCACTTT. Protein: CSASQRENSPLHF.

This clonotype showed up just a few times. V usage is TRBV5-1 and J usage is TRBJ1-5; TRBD1 might be the D (6 bases). In germline, CDR1 is SGHRS, CDR2 YFSETQ. The ends were cut back, 4 bases at V and 1 base at J, with 12 bases in the middle. The CDR3 is 15 amino acids. CDR3 protein: CASSPGGVSNQPQHF. The CDR3 DNA follows: TGCGCCAGCAGCCCCGGGGGCGTCAGCAATCAGCCCCAGCATTTT.

The rearrangement joins TRBV7-2 to TRBJ1-4; possibly TRBD1 for D (5 bases). The V end lost 3 bases, the J end lost 8 bases, and 10 bases lay between the germline ends. The CDR3 is 13 residues long. The germline gives CDR1 SGHTA, CDR2 FQGNSA. The CDR3 sequence is CASSFGGTEKLFF. DNA of the CDR3: TGTGCCAGCAGCTTCGGCGGGACGGAAAAACTGTTTTTT.

This clonotype was counted only a few times. V is TRBV6-2 or TRBV6-3 and J is TRBJ2-3; weak D call: TRBD1 (5 bases). Germline lookup yields CDR1 MNHEY and CDR2 SVGEGT. The CDR3 loop spans 15 amino acids. V lost 8 bases and J lost 0, with 15 bases in between. The CDR3 region is CASQTGALSTDTQYF. CDR3 in DNA: TGTGCCAGCCAGACTGGGGCTCTGAGCACAGATACGCAGTATTTT.

This clonotype came up many times. The chain employs TRBV29-1 and TRBJ1-4; D gene uncertain. Germline loops: CDR1 SQVTM, CDR2 ANQGSEA. Trimming took off 5 bases at V and 7 bases at J, with 5 bases between the two ends. The CDR3 has 10 residues. The CDR3 DNA sequence: TGCAGCGTTTGGGGTGAAAAACTGTTTTTT. Its translation: CSVWGEKLFF.

The chain links TRBV27 to TRBJ2-3, with D maybe TRBD2 (5 bases). The germline V gene has CDR1 MNHEY and CDR2 SMNVEV (reference sequence). The CDR3 is 15 residues long. V lost 6 bases, J lost 2 bases, and 15 bases lay in between. In DNA, the CDR3 is TGTGCCAGCAGCCGTACTAGGTACATCACAGATACGCAGTATTTT. Protein product: CASSRTRYITDTQYF.

This clonotype came up many times. The J gene is TRBJ1-6, the V gene TRBV5-5; 7 nucleotides agree with TRBD1. Trimming took 5 bases from V and 0 from J; bases not matched to a gene: 2. CDR1 and CDR2 from the germline V gene are SGHKS and YYEKEE (reference sequence). The CDR3 spans 15 residues. The CDR3 loop is CASRGQSSYNSPLHF. CDR3 nucleotide sequence: TGTGCCAGCAGGGGACAGAGCTCCTATAATTCACCCCTCCACTTT.

The chain combines TRBV5-1 with TRBJ2-6; D not certain. Trimming cost V 0 bases and J 1 base, with 20 bases left between them. Germline V gives CDR1 SGHRS, CDR2 YFSETQ. CDR3 size: 20 residues. The CDR3 sequence is CASSLGGSTPRYSGANVLTF. The CDR3 nucleotides are TGCGCCAGCAGCTTGGGAGGCTCGACACCCCGATATTCTGGGGCCAACGTCCTGACTTTC. Full variable domain (rest looked up from reference TRBV5-1 and TRBJ2-6): KAGVTQTPRYLIKTRGQQVTLSCSPISGHRSVSWYQQTPGQGLQFLFEYFSETQRNKGNFPGRFSGRQFSNSRSEMNVSTLELGDSALYLCASSLGGSTPRYSGANVLTFGAGSRLTVL.

This clonotype was detected many times. The V call is TRBV27, the J call TRBJ1-1; no clear D. Deletions cut 5 bases from V and 5 bases from J, with 9 bases between. This CDR3 contains 12 residues. Germline V gene lookup returns CDR1 MNHEY and CDR2 SMNVEV (reference sequence). CDR3 sequence reads: CASSMTGTEAFF. The CDR3 DNA sequence: TGTGCCAGCAGTATGACTGGGACTGAAGCTTTCTTT.

Turning to this clonotype: A much larger clone is a single base away; this may be a read error. The chain joins TRBV29-1 to TRBJ1-1; the D is unclear. V lost 5 bases and J lost 1, with 11 bases in between. This CDR3 has 13 residues. Per germline, CDR1 SQVTM and CDR2 ANQGSEA. CDR3 nucleotide sequence: TGCAGCGTTACGGACGGGGAGAACACTGAAGCTTTCTTT. As protein: CSVTDGENTEAFF.

In DNA, the CDR3 is TGCGCCAGCAGCTTGGGAGCTAGCGCGATAGAGGACAATGAGCAGTTCTTC. Its translation is CASSLGASAIEDNEQFF. V is TRBV5-1 and J is TRBJ2-1, with D perhaps matching TRBD2 (6 bases). The V gene lost 0 bases and the J gene lost 5 bases, with 18 bases spanning the gap. Germline V gene sequence: CDR1 SGHRS, CDR2 YFSETQ. The CDR3 is 17 residues long.

Only a few counts were recorded for this clonotype. This rearrangement joins TRBV19 to TRBJ2-7; weak D call: TRBD2 (6 bases). The germline V gene has CDR1 LNHDA and CDR2 SQIVND (reference sequence). The CDR3 is 14 amino acids. The germline V and J ends were trimmed by 5 bases and 2 bases, with 13 bases remaining between them. The CDR3: CASSFTGDPYEQYF. CDR3 coding DNA: TGTGCCAGTAGTTTTACGGGGGACCCCTACGAGCAGTACTTC.

This clonotype was counted many times. The chain combines TRBV29-1 with TRBJ2-2, with D tentatively TRBD1 or TRBD2 (5 bases each). CDR3 size: 13 residues. The germline V gene has CDR1 SQVTM and CDR2 ANQGSEA. Trimming removed 6 bases from V and 3 bases from J, with 11 bases in between. This CDR3 is CSVLRGDTGELFF. Here the CDR3 DNA reads TGCAGCGTCCTGAGGGGCGACACCGGGGAGCTGTTTTTT.

In its sample, this clonotype was seen a few times. V is TRBV7-2 and J is TRBJ1-2; D gene uncertain. CDR1 SGHTA and CDR2 FQGNSA come from the germline V gene. The CDR3 is 15 residues long. V was cut by 4 bases and J by 0 bases, with 12 bases left in between. In DNA, the CDR3 is TGTGCCAGCAGCTCCGGAGGATCAGCTAACTATGGCTACACCTTC. Its protein product is CASSSGGSANYGYTF.

This clonotype was recorded at least ten times. This chain connects TRBV5-1 to TRBJ2-7; 8 bases line up with TRBD1. CDR3 size: 14 residues. Unmatched junction bases numbered 6, after V lost 3 bases and J lost 4 bases. Germline V gives CDR1 SGHRS, CDR2 YFSETQ. CDR3: CASSSTGAVYEQYF. The DNA of the CDR3 is TGCGCCAGCAGCTCGACAGGGGCGGTTTACGAGCAGTACTTC.

The chain is built from TRBV29-1 and TRBJ1-1; weak D call: TRBD1 (5 bases). V lost 5 bases to trimming and J lost 0 bases, with 13 bases between them. This CDR3 has 14 amino acids. CDR1 is SQVTM and CDR2 is ANQGSEA in the germline V gene. The CDR3 reads CSVIVRGMNTEAFF. DNA of the CDR3: TGCAGCGTTATCGTCCGGGGGATGAACACTGAAGCTTTCTTT.